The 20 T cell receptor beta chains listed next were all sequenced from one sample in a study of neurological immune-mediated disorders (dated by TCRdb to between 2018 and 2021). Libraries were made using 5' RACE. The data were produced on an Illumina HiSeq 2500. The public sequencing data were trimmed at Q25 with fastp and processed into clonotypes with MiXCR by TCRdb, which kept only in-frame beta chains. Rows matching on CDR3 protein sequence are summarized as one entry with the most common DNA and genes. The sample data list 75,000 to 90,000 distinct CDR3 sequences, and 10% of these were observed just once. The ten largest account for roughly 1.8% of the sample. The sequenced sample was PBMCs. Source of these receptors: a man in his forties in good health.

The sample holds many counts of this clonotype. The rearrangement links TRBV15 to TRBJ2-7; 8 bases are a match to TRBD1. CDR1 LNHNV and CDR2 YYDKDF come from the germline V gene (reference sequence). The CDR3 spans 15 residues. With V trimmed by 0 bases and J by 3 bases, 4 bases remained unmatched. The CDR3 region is CATSRDLGTGYEQYF. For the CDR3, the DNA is TGTGCCACCAGCAGAGATTTAGGGACAGGCTACGAGCAGTACTTC. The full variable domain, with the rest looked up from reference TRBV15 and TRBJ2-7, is DAMVIQNPRYQVTQFGKPVTLSCSQTLNHNVMYWYQQKSSQAPKLLFHYYDKDFNNEADTPDNFQSRRPNTSFCFLDIRSPGLGDTAMYLCATSRDLGTGYEQYFGPGTRLTVT.

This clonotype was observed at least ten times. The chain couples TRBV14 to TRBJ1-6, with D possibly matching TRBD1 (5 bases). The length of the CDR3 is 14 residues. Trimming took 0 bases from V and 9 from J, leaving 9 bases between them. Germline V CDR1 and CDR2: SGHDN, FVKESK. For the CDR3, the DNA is TGTGCCAGCAGCCAAGAGTATCAGGGTTCACCCCTCCACTTT. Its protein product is CASSQEYQGSPLHF.

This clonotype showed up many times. The chain's CDR3 is CAAQPRGGGGTPLHF. Here the CDR3 DNA reads TGTGCCGCCCAACCTCGGGGGGGCGGTGGAACACCCCTCCACTTT. The rearrangement joins TRBV7-2 to TRBJ1-6; D possibly corresponds to TRBD1 (6 bases). Trimming cost V 11 bases and J 11 bases, with 25 bases left between them. The germline gives CDR1 SGHTA, CDR2 FQGNSA. CDR3 size: 15 residues.

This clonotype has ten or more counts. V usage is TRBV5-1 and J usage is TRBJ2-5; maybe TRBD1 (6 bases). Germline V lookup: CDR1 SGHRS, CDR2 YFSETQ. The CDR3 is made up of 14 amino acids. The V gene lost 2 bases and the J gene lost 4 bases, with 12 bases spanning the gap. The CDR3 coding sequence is TGCGCCAGCAGCTTTGGACAGATCCGAGAGACCCAGTACTTC. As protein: CASSFGQIRETQYF.

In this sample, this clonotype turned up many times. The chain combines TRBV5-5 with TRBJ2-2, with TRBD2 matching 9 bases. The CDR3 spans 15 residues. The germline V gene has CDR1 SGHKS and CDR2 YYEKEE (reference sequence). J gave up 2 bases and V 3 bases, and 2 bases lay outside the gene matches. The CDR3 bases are TGTGCCAGCAGCTGGACTAGCGTCAACACCGGGGAGCTGTTTTTT. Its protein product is CASSWTSVNTGELFF. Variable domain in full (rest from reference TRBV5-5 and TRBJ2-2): DAGVTQSPTHLIKTRGQQVTLRCSPISGHKSVSWYQQVLGQGPQFIFQYYEKEERGRGNFPDRFSARQFPNYSSELNVNALLLGDSALYLCASSWTSVNTGELFFGEGSRLTVL.

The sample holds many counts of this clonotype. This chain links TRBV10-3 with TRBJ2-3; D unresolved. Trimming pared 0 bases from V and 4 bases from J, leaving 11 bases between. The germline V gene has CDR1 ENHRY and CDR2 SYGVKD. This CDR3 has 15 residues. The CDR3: CAISESTGPPDTQYF. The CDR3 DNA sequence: TGTGCCATCAGTGAGTCCACCGGACCTCCAGATACGCAGTATTTT.

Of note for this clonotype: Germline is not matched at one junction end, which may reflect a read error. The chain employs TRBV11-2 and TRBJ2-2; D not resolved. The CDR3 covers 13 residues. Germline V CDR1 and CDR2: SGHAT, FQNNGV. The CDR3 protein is CASSLAETEELFF. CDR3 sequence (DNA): TGTGCCAGCAGCTTAGCAGAAACCGAGGAGCTGTTTTTT. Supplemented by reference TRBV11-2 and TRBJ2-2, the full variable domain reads EAGVAQSPRYKIIEKRQSVAFWCNPISGHATLYWYQQILGQGPKLLIQFQNNGVVDDSQLPKDRFSAERLKGVDSTLKIQPAKLEDSAVYLCASSLAETEELFFGEGSRLTVL.

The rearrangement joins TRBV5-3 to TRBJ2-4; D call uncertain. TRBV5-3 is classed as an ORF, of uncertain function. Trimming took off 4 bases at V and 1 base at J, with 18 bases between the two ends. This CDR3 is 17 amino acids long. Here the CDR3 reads CARSKEGRSIAKNIQYF. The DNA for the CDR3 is TGTGCCAGAAGCAAGGAAGGGCGGTCTATTGCCAAAAACATTCAGTACTTC.

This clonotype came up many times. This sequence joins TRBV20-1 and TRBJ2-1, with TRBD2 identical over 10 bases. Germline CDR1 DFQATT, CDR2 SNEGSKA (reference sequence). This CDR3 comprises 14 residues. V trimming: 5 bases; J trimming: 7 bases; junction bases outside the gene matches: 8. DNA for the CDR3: TGCAGTGCTGGGGGAACTAGCGGGGCGAATGAGCAGTTCTTC. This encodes CSAGGTSGANEQFF.

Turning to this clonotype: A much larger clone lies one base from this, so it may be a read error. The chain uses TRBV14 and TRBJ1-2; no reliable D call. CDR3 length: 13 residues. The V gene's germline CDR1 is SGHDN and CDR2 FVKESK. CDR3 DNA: TGTGCCTGCAGCCAAGATTTTCGTTATGGCTACACCTTC. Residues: CACSQDFRYGYTF. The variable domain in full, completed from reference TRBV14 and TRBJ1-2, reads EAGVTQFPSHSVIEKGQTVTLRCDPISGHDNLYWYRRVMGKEIKFLLHFVKESKQDESGMPNNRFLAERTGGTYSTLKVQPAELEDSGVYFCACSQDFRYGYTFGSGTRLTVV.

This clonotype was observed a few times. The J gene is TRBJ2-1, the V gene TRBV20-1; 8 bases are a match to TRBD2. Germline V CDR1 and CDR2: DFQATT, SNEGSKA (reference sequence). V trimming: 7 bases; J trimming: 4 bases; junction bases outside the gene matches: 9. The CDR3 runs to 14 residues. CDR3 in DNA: TGCAGTGTCGCGGGACTAGATACATACAATGAGCAGTTCTTC. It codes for CSVAGLDTYNEQFF.

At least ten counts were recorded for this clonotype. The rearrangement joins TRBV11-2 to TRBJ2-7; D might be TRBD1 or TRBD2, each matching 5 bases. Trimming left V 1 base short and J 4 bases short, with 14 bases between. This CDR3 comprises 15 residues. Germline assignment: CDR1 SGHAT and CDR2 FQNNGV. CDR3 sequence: CASSLGLGVGYEQYF. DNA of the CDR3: TGTGCCAGCAGCTTAGGCCTGGGGGTGGGGTACGAGCAGTACTTC.

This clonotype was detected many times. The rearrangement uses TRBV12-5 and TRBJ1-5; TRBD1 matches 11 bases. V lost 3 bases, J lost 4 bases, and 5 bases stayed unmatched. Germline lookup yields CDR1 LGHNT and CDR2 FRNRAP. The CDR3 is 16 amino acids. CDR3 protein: CASGFGQGAQNQPQHF. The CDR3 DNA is TGTGCTAGTGGTTTTGGACAGGGGGCGCAAAATCAGCCCCAGCATTTT.

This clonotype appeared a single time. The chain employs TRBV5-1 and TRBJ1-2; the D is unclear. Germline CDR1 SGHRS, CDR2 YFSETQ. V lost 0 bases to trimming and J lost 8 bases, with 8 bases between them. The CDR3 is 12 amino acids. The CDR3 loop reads CASSLDQRGYTF. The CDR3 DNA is TGCGCCAGCAGCTTGGACCAGCGAGGCTACACCTTC.

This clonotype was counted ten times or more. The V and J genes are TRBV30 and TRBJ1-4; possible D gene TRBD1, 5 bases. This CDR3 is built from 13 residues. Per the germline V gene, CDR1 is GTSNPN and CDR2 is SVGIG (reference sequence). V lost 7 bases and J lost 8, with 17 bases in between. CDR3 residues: CAFLRDRGEKLFF. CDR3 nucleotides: TGTGCCTTCCTCCGGGACCGAGGAGAAAAACTGTTTTTT. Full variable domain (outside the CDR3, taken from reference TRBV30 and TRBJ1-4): SQTIHQWPATLVQPVGSPLSLECTVEGTSNPNLYWYRQAAGRGLQLLFYSVGIGQISSEVPQNLSASRPQDRQFILSSKKLLLSDSGFYLCAFLRDRGEKLFFGSGTQLSVL.

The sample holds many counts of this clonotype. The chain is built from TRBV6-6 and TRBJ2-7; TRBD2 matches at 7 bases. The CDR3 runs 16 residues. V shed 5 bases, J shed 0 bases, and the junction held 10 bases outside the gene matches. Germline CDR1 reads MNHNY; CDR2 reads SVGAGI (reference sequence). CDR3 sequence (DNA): TGTGCCAGCAGTCCGCCGGGGGAGCGGGGCTCCTACGAGCAGTACTTC. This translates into CASSPPGERGSYEQYF.

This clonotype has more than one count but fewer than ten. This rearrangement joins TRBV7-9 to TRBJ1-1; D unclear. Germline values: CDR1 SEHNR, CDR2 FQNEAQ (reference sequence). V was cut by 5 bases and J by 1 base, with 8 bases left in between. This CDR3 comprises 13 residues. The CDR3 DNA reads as TGTGCCAGCAGCAAACAGTCGAACACTGAAGCTTTCTTT. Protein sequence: CASSKQSNTEAFF. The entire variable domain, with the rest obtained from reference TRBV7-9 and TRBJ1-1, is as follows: DTGVSQNPRHKITKRGQNVTFRCDPISEHNRLYWYRQTLGQGPEFLTYFQNEAQLEKSRLLSDRFSAERPKGSFSTLEIQRTEQGDSAMYLCASSKQSNTEAFFGQGTRLTVV.

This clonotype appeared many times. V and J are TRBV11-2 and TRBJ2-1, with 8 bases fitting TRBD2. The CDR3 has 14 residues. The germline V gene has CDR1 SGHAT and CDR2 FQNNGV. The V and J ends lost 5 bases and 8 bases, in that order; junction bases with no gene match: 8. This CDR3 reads CASSLSGSVYEQFF. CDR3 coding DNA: TGTGCCAGCAGCCTAAGCGGGAGTGTCTATGAGCAGTTCTTC.

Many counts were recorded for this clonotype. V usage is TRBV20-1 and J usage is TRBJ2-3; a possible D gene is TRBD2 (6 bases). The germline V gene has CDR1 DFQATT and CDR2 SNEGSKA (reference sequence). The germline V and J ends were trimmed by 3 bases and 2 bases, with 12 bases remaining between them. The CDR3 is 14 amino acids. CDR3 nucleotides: TGCAGTGCTAGTAAGGCGGGGTCCACAGATACGCAGTATTTT. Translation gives CSASKAGSTDTQYF.

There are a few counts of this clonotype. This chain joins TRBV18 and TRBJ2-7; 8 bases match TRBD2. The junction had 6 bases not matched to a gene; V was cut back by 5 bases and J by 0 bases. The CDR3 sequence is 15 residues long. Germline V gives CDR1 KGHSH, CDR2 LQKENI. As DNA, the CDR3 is TGTGCCAGCTCAACATTAGCGGGGAGCTCCTACGAGCAGTACTTC. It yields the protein CASSTLAGSSYEQYF.